This T cell receptor (beta chain) came from a study of cytomegalovirus exposure and HLA in healthy donors. Points from the study as a whole: In vitro experiments confirmed that three CMV-associated chains were specific for CMV antigens. The study flagged 150 to 200 TCR beta chains as cytomegalovirus-associated.

A note on this clone: Antigen: not known.

Per the germline V gene, CDR1 is SGHAT and CDR2 is FQNNGV. Trimming took off 2 bases at V and 6 bases at J, with 16 bases between the two ends. CDR3 length: 15 residues. The table came from immunoSEQ multiplex PCR; TCRdb's copy has only in-frame clones and leaves some out. The sample shows 65,000 to 95,000 clones, roughly 93% of them seen only once. The TCR comes from a woman in her twenties or thirties in good health and CMV-seronegative. V is TRBV11-2 and J is TRBJ1-1; D is undetermined. The specimen was PBMCs. CDR3 amino acids: CASSLTPTYGAEAFF. For the CDR3, the DNA is TGTGCCAGCAGCTTAACTCCCACGTACGGGGCTGAAGCTTTCTTT.